Below, 23 T cell receptor beta chains from the same sample are listed, as sequenced in a study of neurological immune-mediated disorders. MiXCR, applied by TCRdb to the 5' RACE reads, yields one record per CDR3 protein. The sample consists of more than 50,000 distinct CDR3 sequences, more than 3% of them appearing once. Sequencing used PBMCs. These receptors were taken from a woman aged 60-75 years with multiple sclerosis.

Many counts were recorded for this clonotype. The chain is built from TRBV28 and TRBJ2-1, with D possibly being TRBD1 (5 bases). The CDR3 contains 13 residues. From germline, CDR1 is MDHEN and CDR2 SYDVKM. Trimming removed 6 bases at V and 6 bases at J, with 12 bases between. CDR3 protein: CASSTGSPNEQFF. CDR3 DNA: TGTGCCAGCAGCACAGGATCTCCCAATGAGCAGTTCTTC.

This clonotype showed up many times. This chain links TRBV16 with TRBJ2-3, with D possibly being TRBD2 (5 bases). CDR3 length: 14 residues. Deletions cut 2 bases from V and 6 bases from J, with 12 bases between. Germline V gene lookup returns CDR1 KGHSY and CDR2 FQNENV. Written as DNA, the CDR3 is TGTGCCAGCAGCCAAACTAGTCGTCGGGATACGCAGTATTTT. Protein product: CASSQTSRRDTQYF.

This clonotype has a count of ten or more. The rearrangement uses TRBV20-1 and TRBJ2-2; 12 nucleotides line up with TRBD2. Losses at the gene ends were 2 bases for V and 6 bases for J; bases not matched to a gene: 7. The CDR3 extends over 16 amino acids. Germline V CDR1 and CDR2: DFQATT, SNEGSKA (reference sequence). The CDR3 spells CSARTLAGGPAGELFF. The CDR3 DNA is TGCAGTGCTAGAACCCTAGCGGGGGGGCCCGCCGGGGAGCTGTTTTTT.

This clonotype showed up many times. This sequence joins TRBV11-2 and TRBJ2-1; D is unclear. Germline CDR1 and CDR2: SGHAT and FQNNGV. The CDR3 spans 14 residues. The germline V and J ends were trimmed by 0 bases and 3 bases, with 6 bases remaining between them. For the CDR3, the DNA is TGTGCCAGCAGCTTAGAACAGATCTACAATGAGCAGTTCTTC. Protein: CASSLEQIYNEQFF.

Ten or more counts support this clonotype. The chain is built from TRBV7-8 and TRBJ2-7; 11 nucleotides align to TRBD2. V shed 6 bases and J 4 bases; nucleotides not matched to a gene: 5. This CDR3 comprises 14 residues. Per the germline V gene, CDR1 is SGHVS and CDR2 is FQNEAQ. The CDR3 loop reads CASSILAGAYEQYF. The DNA for the CDR3 is TGTGCCAGCAGTATACTAGCGGGGGCTTACGAGCAGTACTTC.

There are many counts of this clonotype. This sequence joins TRBV7-2 and TRBJ1-2, with 8 bases lining up with TRBD1. The V and J ends lost 2 bases and 5 bases, in that order; junction bases with no gene match: 13. This CDR3 comprises 17 residues. Germline CDR1 and CDR2: SGHTA and FQGNSA. CDR3 protein: CASSLSGGARSRYGYTF. CDR3 DNA sequence: TGTGCCAGCAGCTTATCAGGGGGCGCGAGATCGAGATATGGCTACACCTTC.

This clonotype was seen at least ten times. This chain uses TRBV29-1 with TRBJ1-2; D is unclear. The CDR3 is 13 amino acids. V was cut by 7 bases and J by 2 bases, with 14 bases left in between. Germline V CDR1 and CDR2: SQVTM, ANQGSEA. The CDR3 nucleotides are TGCAGCGCTCGGAGGGCAGACAACTATGGCTACACCTTC. Protein product: CSARRADNYGYTF.

This clonotype has at least ten counts. The chain uses TRBV5-1 and TRBJ2-1, with unresolved D. The CDR3 has 14 residues. Germline CDR1 SGHRS, CDR2 YFSETQ. V lost 0 bases to trimming and J lost 8 bases, with 12 bases between them. This CDR3 reads CASSLGISLDEQFF. As DNA, the CDR3 is TGCGCCAGCAGCTTGGGGATTAGCCTCGATGAGCAGTTCTTC. Variable domain in full (rest from reference TRBV5-1 and TRBJ2-1): KAGVTQTPRYLIKTRGQQVTLSCSPISGHRSVSWYQQTPGQGLQFLFEYFSETQRNKGNFPGRFSGRQFSNSRSEMNVSTLELGDSALYLCASSLGISLDEQFFGPGTRLTVL.

Note on this clonotype: A much bigger clone sits one base away, suggesting this may be a read error. This chain connects TRBV18 to TRBJ1-5; D gene uncertain. The CDR3 spans 13 residues. Germline-derived CDR1 and CDR2 are KGHSH and LQKENI. The CDR3 region is CASSLEGNQHQHF. CDR3 sequence (DNA): TGTGCCAGCTCCCTTGAGGGCAATCAGCACCAGCATTTT.

The table lists this clonotype with many counts. The chain has TRBV6-2 or TRBV6-3 and TRBJ1-2; the D gene is possibly TRBD1 (6 bases). Germline V gene sequence: CDR1 MNHEY, CDR2 SVGEGT. There are 15 residues in the CDR3. V was shortened by 1 base and J by 4 bases, with 13 bases between the two germline ends. The CDR3 loop is CASSYFSARGYGYTF. The DNA of the CDR3 is TGTGCCAGCAGTTACTTCTCCGCCAGGGGCTATGGCTACACCTTC.

The rearrangement joins TRBV5-1 to TRBJ2-7, with 10 bases fitting TRBD1. Germline V gene sequence: CDR1 SGHRS, CDR2 YFSETQ. CDR3 length: 15 amino acids. V lost 1 base, J lost 2 bases, and 3 bases stayed unmatched. The CDR3 DNA sequence: TGCGCCAGCAGCTTGACAGGGACAGGGGCCTACGAGCAGTACTTC. The encoded protein is CASSLTGTGAYEQYF.

This clonotype has ten or more counts. This chain connects TRBV28 to TRBJ1-1, with TRBD1 identical over 8 bases. In germline, CDR1 is MDHEN, CDR2 SYDVKM. The CDR3 is made up of 14 amino acids. Trimming took 7 bases from V and 4 from J; bases not matched to a gene: 8. CDR3 in amino acids: CASTSDREGTEAFF. The CDR3 DNA reads as TGTGCCAGCACCTCGGACAGGGAGGGCACTGAAGCTTTCTTT.

This clonotype was counted at least ten times. This chain connects TRBV10-3 to TRBJ1-5; TRBD1 agrees at 7 bases. V was clipped by 5 bases and J by 4 bases; unmatched bases: 2. The germline V gene encodes CDR1 ENHRY and CDR2 SYGVKD. This CDR3 has 13 residues. The CDR3 here is CAISMDRNQPQHF. The CDR3 bases are TGTGCCATCAGTATGGACAGGAATCAGCCCCAGCATTTT.

This clonotype was observed many times. V and J are TRBV20-1 and TRBJ2-1; TRBD2 matches 7 bases. V lost 3 bases, J lost 12 bases, and 11 bases stayed unmatched. The CDR3 runs 13 residues. CDR1 and CDR2 (germline): DFQATT, SNEGSKA (reference sequence). As DNA, the CDR3 is TGCAGTGCTAGTGTAGCGGGCCTAAACAGGCAGTTCTTC. It is translated as CSASVAGLNRQFF.

This clonotype was counted many times. The chain joins TRBV6-5 to TRBJ2-7; D unresolved. The germline CDR1 and CDR2 sequences are MNHEY and SVGAGI. The V end lost 4 bases, the J end lost 4 bases, and 17 bases lay between the germline ends. The CDR3 extends over 15 amino acids. In DNA form, the CDR3 reads TGTGCCAGCAGTTTAGAGCCTTCAACCGGGTACGAGCAGTACTTC. Amino acids: CASSLEPSTGYEQYF.

This clonotype was seen many times. This chain links TRBV5-1 with TRBJ2-7, with TRBD2 matching 11 bases. The CDR3 extends over 20 amino acids. Germline CDR1 SGHRS, CDR2 YFSETQ. J gave up 5 bases and V 5 bases, and 24 bases lay outside the gene matches. The DNA for the CDR3 is TGCGCCAGCAGAGACTTACTTGGGACTAGCGGCTCCTCGTTACCCGACGAGCAGTACTTC. This translates into CASRDLLGTSGSSLPDEQYF.

This clonotype was seen a handful of times. The DNA for the CDR3 is TGTGCCAGCTCGCCCCGGGCGACTGGCACAGATACGCAGTATTTT. Residues: CASSPRATGTDTQYF. The rearrangement links TRBV18 to TRBJ2-3, with D unresolved. The CDR3 contains 15 residues. V shed 6 bases and J shed 1 base, with 14 bases lying between them. CDR1 is KGHSH, CDR2 LQKENI, per germline.

This clonotype was detected many times. J is TRBJ1-1 and V is TRBV5-1; no reliable D call. V was pared by 4 bases and J by 1 base, with 8 bases between. The CDR3 runs 13 residues. CDR1 SGHRS and CDR2 YFSETQ come from the germline V gene. The CDR3 reads CASSPWENTEAFF. CDR3 coding DNA: TGCGCCAGCAGCCCGTGGGAGAACACTGAAGCTTTCTTT.

This clonotype appeared many times. The gene calls are TRBV28 and TRBJ2-4; D remains unclear. Trimming removed 7 bases at V and 4 bases at J, with 14 bases between. The germline CDR1 and CDR2 sequences are MDHEN and SYDVKM. CDR3 length: 14 residues. CDR3 protein: CASIWRRLKNIQYF. The CDR3 DNA is TGTGCCAGCATCTGGCGCAGGCTGAAAAACATTCAGTACTTC.

This clonotype was picked up many times. The rearrangement uses TRBV10-3 and TRBJ2-3, with TRBD2 matching over 11 bases. The V gene's germline CDR1 is ENHRY and CDR2 SYGVKD. The CDR3 extends over 15 amino acids. V was pared by 5 bases and J by 3 bases, with 4 bases of the junction left unmatched. The CDR3 nucleotides read TGTGCCATCAGTACCGGGACTAGCGGTACAGATACGCAGTATTTT. Its protein product is CAISTGTSGTDTQYF.

This clonotype was picked up a small number of times. The chain recombines TRBV7-9 with TRBJ1-5; D gene uncertain. Germline V gives CDR1 SEHNR, CDR2 FQNEAQ (reference sequence). This CDR3 has 18 amino acids. V was cut by 1 base and J by 7 bases, with 23 bases left in between. The CDR3 is CASSLVVGSFEGRQPQHF. CDR3 DNA sequence: TGTGCCAGCAGCTTAGTGGTCGGGAGTTTCGAGGGTAGACAGCCCCAGCATTTT.

The sample holds many counts of this clonotype. The chain uses TRBV9 and TRBJ1-2, with D perhaps TRBD1 (5 bases). The germline V gene encodes CDR1 SGDLS and CDR2 YYNGEE. V lost 0 bases, J lost 8 bases, and 14 bases lay in between. The CDR3 contains 14 residues. CDR3 in DNA: TGTGCCAGCAGCGTAGCGGTGGGAGGGGCCGGCTACACCTTC. This codes for CASSVAVGGAGYTF.

The sample holds many counts of this clonotype. This chain joins TRBV29-1 and TRBJ2-1, with 12 bases that match TRBD2. V lost 4 bases, J lost 6 bases, and 13 bases stayed unmatched. Germline V gene lookup returns CDR1 SQVTM and CDR2 ANQGSEA. The CDR3 has 17 residues. The CDR3 region has the DNA TGCAGCGTTGCCCCCGCTAGCGGGAGGGCCCAAAGCAATGAGCAGTTCTTC. Protein sequence: CSVAPASGRAQSNEQFF.